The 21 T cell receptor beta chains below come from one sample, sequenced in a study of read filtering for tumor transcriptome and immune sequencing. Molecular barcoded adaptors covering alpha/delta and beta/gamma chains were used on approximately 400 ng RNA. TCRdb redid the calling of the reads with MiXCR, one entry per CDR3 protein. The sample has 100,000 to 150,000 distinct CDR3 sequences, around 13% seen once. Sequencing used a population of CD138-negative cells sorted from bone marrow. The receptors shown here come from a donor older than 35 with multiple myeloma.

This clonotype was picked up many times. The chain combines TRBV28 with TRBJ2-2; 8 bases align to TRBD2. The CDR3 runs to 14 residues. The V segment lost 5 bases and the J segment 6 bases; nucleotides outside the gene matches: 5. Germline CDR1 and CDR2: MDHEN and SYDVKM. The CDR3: CASSATSAAGELFF. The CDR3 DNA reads TGTGCCAGCAGTGCGACTAGCGCCGCCGGGGAGCTGTTTTTT.

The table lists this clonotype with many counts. The CDR3 nucleotides read TGCAGTGCCCCCCGGACGGTAGATAATTCACCCCTCCACTTT. The encoded protein is CSAPRTVDNSPLHF. V is TRBV20-1 and J is TRBJ1-6; D unresolved. The CDR3 covers 14 residues. Germline V CDR1 and CDR2: DFQATT, SNEGSKA (reference sequence). V shed 6 bases and J shed 5 bases, with 14 bases lying between them.

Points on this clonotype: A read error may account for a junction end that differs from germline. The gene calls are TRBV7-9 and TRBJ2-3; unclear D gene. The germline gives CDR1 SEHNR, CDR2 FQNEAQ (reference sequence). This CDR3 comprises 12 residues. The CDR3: CASRQNADMQYF. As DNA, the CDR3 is TGTGCCAGCAGACAGAACGCAGATATGCAGTATTTT.

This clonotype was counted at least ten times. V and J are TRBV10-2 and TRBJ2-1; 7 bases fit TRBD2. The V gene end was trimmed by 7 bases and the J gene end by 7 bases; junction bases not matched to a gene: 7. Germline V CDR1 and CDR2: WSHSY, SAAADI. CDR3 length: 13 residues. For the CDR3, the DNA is TGCGCCAGCAAACTAGCGATGTCTAATGAGCAGTTCTTC. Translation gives CASKLAMSNEQFF.

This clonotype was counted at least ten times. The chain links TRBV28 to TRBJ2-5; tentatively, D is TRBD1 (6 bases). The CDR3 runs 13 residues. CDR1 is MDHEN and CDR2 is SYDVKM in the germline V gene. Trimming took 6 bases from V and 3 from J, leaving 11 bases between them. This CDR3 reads CASRAQGEETQYF. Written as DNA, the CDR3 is TGTGCCAGCAGAGCACAGGGAGAAGAGACCCAGTACTTC.

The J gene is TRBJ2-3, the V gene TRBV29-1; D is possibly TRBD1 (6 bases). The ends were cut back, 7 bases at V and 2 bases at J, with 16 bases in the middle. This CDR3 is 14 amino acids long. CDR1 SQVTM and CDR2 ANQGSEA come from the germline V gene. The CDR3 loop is CSAATGLLTDTQYF. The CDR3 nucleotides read TGCAGCGCCGCAACAGGGTTGCTCACAGATACGCAGTATTTT.

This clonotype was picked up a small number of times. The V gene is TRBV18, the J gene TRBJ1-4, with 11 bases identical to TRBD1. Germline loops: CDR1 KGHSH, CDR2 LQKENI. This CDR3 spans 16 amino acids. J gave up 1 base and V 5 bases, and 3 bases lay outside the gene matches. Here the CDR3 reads CASSTGTGGTNEKLFF. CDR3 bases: TGTGCCAGCTCAACCGGGACAGGGGGAACTAATGAAAAACTGTTTTTT.

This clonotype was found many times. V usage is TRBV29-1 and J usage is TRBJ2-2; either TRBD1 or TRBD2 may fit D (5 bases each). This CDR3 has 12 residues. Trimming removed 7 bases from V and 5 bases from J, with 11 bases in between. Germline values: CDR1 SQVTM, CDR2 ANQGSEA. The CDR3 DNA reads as TGCAGCGCCCGGGACGGAACCGGGGAGCTGTTTTTT. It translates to CSARDGTGELFF.

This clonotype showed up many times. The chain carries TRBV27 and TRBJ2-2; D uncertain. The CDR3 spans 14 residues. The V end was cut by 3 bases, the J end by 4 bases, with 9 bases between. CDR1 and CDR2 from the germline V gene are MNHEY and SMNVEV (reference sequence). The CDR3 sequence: CASSFMAGTGELFF. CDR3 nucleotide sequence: TGTGCCAGCAGTTTCATGGCAGGCACCGGGGAGCTGTTTTTT.

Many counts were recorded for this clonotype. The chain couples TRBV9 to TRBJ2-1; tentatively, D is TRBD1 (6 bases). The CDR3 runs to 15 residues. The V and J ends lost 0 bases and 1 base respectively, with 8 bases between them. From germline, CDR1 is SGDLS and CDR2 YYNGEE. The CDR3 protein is CASSVDQGSYNEQFF. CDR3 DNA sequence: TGTGCCAGCAGCGTAGACCAGGGGTCCTACAATGAGCAGTTCTTC.

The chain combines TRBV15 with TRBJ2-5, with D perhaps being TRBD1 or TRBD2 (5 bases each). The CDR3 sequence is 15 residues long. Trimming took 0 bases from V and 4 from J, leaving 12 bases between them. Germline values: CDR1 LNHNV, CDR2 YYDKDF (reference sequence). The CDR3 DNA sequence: TGTGCCACCAGCAGAGATGCGGTTGGGGGAGAGACCCAGTACTTC. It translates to CATSRDAVGGETQYF. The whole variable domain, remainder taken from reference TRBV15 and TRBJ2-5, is DAMVIQNPRYQVTQFGKPVTLSCSQTLNHNVMYWYQQKSSQAPKLLFHYYDKDFNNEADTPDNFQSRRPNTSFCFLDIRSPGLGDTAMYLCATSRDAVGGETQYFGPGTRLLVL.

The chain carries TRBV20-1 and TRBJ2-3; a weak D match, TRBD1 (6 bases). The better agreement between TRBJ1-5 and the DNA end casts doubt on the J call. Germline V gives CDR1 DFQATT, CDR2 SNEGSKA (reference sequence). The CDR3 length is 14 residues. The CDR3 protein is CSASSGGATDTQHF. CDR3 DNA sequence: TGCAGTGCCTCTAGCGGGGGGGCAACAGATACGCAGCATTTT.

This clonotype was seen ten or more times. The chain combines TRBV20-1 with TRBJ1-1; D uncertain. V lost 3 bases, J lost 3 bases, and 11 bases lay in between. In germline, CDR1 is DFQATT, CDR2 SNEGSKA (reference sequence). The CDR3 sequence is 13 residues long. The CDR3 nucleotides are TGCAGTGCTAGTGGGTATGTGGACACTGAAGCTTTCTTT. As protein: CSASGYVDTEAFF.

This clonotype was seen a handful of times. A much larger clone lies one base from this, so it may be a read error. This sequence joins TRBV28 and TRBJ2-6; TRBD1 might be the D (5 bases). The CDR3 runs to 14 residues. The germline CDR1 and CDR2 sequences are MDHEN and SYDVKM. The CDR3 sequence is CASRTVSGANILTF. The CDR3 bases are TGTGCCAGCAGGACAGTCTCTGGGGCCAACATCCTGACTTTC.

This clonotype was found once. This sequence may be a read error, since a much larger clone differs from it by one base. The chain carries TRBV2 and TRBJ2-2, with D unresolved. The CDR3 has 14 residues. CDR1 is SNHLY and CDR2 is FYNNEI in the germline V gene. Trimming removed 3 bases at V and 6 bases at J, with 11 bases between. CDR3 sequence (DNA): TGTGCCAGCAGTGACAAGGGTATTTCCGGGGAGCTGTTTTTT. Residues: CASSDKGISGELFF.

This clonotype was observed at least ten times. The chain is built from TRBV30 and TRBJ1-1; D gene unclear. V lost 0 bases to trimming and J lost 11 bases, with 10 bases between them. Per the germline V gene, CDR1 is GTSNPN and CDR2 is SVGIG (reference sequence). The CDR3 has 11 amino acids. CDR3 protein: CAWSVGSRAFF. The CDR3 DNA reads TGTGCCTGGAGTGTGGGGTCGAGGGCTTTCTTT.

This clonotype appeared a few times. CDR3 loop: CASRPLGRINATNEKLFF. In nucleotides, the CDR3 is TGTGCCAGCAGACCCCTCGGCCGGATTAATGCAACTAATGAAAAACTGTTTTTT. J is TRBJ1-4 and V is TRBV11-2; D uncertain. The CDR3 extends over 18 amino acids. CDR1 is SGHAT, CDR2 FQNNGV, per germline. Trimming stripped 6 bases from V and 0 bases from J, with 20 bases between.

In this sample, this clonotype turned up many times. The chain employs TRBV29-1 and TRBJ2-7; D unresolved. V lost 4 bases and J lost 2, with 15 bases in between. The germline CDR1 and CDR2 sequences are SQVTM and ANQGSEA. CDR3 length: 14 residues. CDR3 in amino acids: CSVVRSVTTYEQYF. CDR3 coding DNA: TGCAGCGTTGTTCGTTCGGTCACTACCTACGAGCAGTACTTC.

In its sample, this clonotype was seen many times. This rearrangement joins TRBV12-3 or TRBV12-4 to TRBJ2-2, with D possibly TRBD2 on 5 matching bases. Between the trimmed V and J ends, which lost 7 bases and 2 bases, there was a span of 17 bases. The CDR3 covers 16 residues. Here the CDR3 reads CASIHLGVANTGELFF. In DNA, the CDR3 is TGTGCCAGCATCCACCTCGGGGTAGCTAACACCGGGGAGCTGTTTTTT.

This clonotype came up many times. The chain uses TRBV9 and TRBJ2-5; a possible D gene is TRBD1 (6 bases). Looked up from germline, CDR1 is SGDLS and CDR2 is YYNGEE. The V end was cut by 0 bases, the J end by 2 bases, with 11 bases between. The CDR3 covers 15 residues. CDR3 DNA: TGTGCCAGCAGCGTAGAGGACAGAAATCAAGAGACCCAGTACTTC. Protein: CASSVEDRNQETQYF.

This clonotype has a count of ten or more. CDR3 sequence: CASSEPRDRANTGELFF. Written as DNA, the CDR3 is TGCGCCAGCAGTGAGCCCCGGGACAGGGCGAACACCGGGGAGCTGTTTTTT. V and J are TRBV10-2 and TRBJ2-2; the match to TRBD1 covers 9 bases. The CDR3 loop spans 17 amino acids. Germline loops: CDR1 WSHSY, CDR2 SAAADI. V trimming: 2 bases; J trimming: 0 bases; junction bases outside the gene matches: 4.